These 26 T cell receptor beta chains came from one sample sequenced in a study of T cell clonotyping in hematopoietic cell transplantation. Profiled with immunoSEQ multiplex PCR; TCRdb holds only in-frame clones, not every one. Seen here are about 27,000 clones, approximately 96% observed once, and the top ten hold 1.3% to 1.5%. Source material: peripheral blood mononuclear cells. Receptors were obtained from a man aged 45 to 65 in good health. Some clones in this sample may be carry-over from other donors' samples.

This clone was detected a few times. This CDR3 reads CASLGTHNYGYTF. CDR3 sequence (DNA): TGTGCCAGCCTAGGGACGCACAACTATGGCTACACCTTC. The chain combines TRBV9 with TRBJ1-2, with D perhaps TRBD1 (5 bases). V was pared by 7 bases and J by 2 bases, with 12 bases between. CDR1 and CDR2 from the germline V gene are SGDLS and YYNGEE. The CDR3 is 13 residues long.

The chain combines TRBV5-1 with TRBJ2-7, with 11 positions matching TRBD1. The germline V gene encodes CDR1 SGHRS and CDR2 YFSETQ. The CDR3 has 15 residues. With V trimmed by 3 bases and J by 2 bases, 4 bases remained unmatched. CDR3 residues: CASSWGQGGTYEQYF. The CDR3 DNA sequence: TGCGCCAGCAGCTGGGGACAGGGGGGGACCTACGAGCAGTACTTC.

The chain joins TRBV5-1 to TRBJ1-2; 8 bases align to TRBD1. The CDR3 totals 18 residues. Germline assignment: CDR1 SGHRS and CDR2 YFSETQ. V lost 4 bases to trimming and J lost 2 bases; unmatched junction nucleotides: 16. The CDR3 nucleotides read TGCGCCAGCAGCGGCTTCCGGGACAGGAAAAGCTTGAACTATGGCTACACCTTC. It encodes CASSGFRDRKSLNYGYTF.

The V gene is TRBV2, the J gene TRBJ2-5; D could derive from TRBD1 or TRBD2 (5 bases each). CDR3 size: 15 residues. V lost 6 bases and J lost 5, with 19 bases in between. The germline V gene has CDR1 SNHLY and CDR2 FYNNEI. In DNA form, the CDR3 reads TGTGCCAGCAGGATAACGGGGACCCCCACCGAGACCCAGTACTTC. Translation: CASRITGTPTETQYF.

The V and J genes are TRBV5-1 and TRBJ1-3; D perhaps matches TRBD1 (5 bases). Between the trimmed V and J ends, which lost 1 base and 0 bases, there was a span of 11 bases. Germline V CDR1 and CDR2: SGHRS, YFSETQ. The length of the CDR3 is 16 residues. The CDR3 bases are TGCGCCAGCAGCTTGAGGGCCGACAGCTCTGGAAACACCATATATTTT. Its translation: CASSLRADSSGNTIYF.

The chain is built from TRBV9 and TRBJ1-1; D perhaps matches TRBD1 (5 bases). V was cut by 2 bases and J by 10 bases, with 21 bases left in between. Per the germline V gene, CDR1 is SGDLS and CDR2 is YYNGEE. There are 15 residues in the CDR3. CDR3 amino acids: CASSVEPGTDIGAFF. Here the CDR3 DNA reads TGTGCCAGCAGCGTCGAACCCGGGACCGACATTGGAGCTTTCTTT.

The chain uses TRBV2 and TRBJ1-6; TRBD1 matches 9 bases. CDR1 and CDR2 from the germline V gene are SNHLY and FYNNEI. Trimming at V came to 8 bases and at J to 9 bases, leaving 5 bases not matched to a gene. This CDR3 has 13 amino acids. The CDR3 region has the DNA TGTGCCAGCCAGGGACAGGGAATTTCACCCCTCCACTTT. Its protein is CASQGQGISPLHF.

The V call is TRBV4-1, the J call TRBJ1-2; D ambiguous. The CDR3 totals 14 residues. V dropped 4 bases and J dropped 3 bases, with 12 bases sitting between them. CDR1 and CDR2 from the germline V gene are MGHRA and YSYEKL. The CDR3 DNA reads TGCGCCAGCAGCCTAGAAGGTGGGCACTATGGCTACACCTTC. This translates into CASSLEGGHYGYTF.

The sample holds one count of this clone. The chain joins TRBV5-1 to TRBJ1-1; D uncertain. The CDR3 spans 14 residues. From germline, CDR1 is SGHRS and CDR2 YFSETQ. V was clipped by 1 base and J by 0 bases, with 7 bases between them. The DNA of the CDR3 is TGCGCCAGCAGCTTGTCCCAAGTGAACACTGAAGCTTTCTTT. Protein product: CASSLSQVNTEAFF.

V gene TRBV6-5 combines with J gene TRBJ1-6, with TRBD1 matching over 10 bases. The CDR3 has 14 residues. Losses at the gene ends were 2 bases for V and 10 bases for J; bases not matched to a gene: 2. Germline values: CDR1 MNHEY, CDR2 SVGAGI. As DNA, the CDR3 is TGTGCCAGCAGTTACGGGACAGGGGAATCACCCCTCCACTTT. This gives the protein CASSYGTGESPLHF.

With respect to this clone: The junction shows a germline mismatch at one end, possibly a read error. The chain carries TRBV6-5 and TRBJ1-1, with D tentatively TRBD1 (5 bases). This CDR3 region has 9 residues. The germline CDR1 and CDR2 sequences are MNHEY and SVGAGI. The CDR3 region is CASSPGSPF. The CDR3 nucleotides are TGTGCCAGCAGCCCAGGGTCCCCATTT.

With respect to this clone: The identical CDR3 is also encoded by other nucleotide sequences in the sample. V and J are TRBV5-1 and TRBJ2-3; D ambiguous. CDR3 length: 12 amino acids. Trimming took off 1 base at V and 2 bases at J, with 2 bases between the two ends. Per germline, CDR1 SGHRS and CDR2 YFSETQ. This CDR3 is CASSLLTDTQYF. CDR3 DNA sequence: TGCGCCAGCAGCTTGCTCACAGATACGCAGTATTTT.

The chain recombines TRBV6-4 with TRBJ1-5; D not certain. V was cut by 6 bases and J by 1 base, with 10 bases left in between. CDR1 is MRHNA, CDR2 SNTAGT, per germline. This CDR3 is built from 14 residues. This CDR3 is CASSIDGSNQPQHF. Written as DNA, the CDR3 is TGTGCCAGCAGCATAGACGGAAGCAATCAGCCCCAGCATTTT.

The rearrangement joins TRBV13 to TRBJ2-1, with TRBD2 matching 8 bases. The V segment lost 5 bases and the J segment 5 bases; nucleotides outside the gene matches: 11. The CDR3 is 16 amino acids. Germline V gene data show CDR1 as PRHDT and CDR2 as FYEKMQ (reference sequence). The CDR3 DNA reads TGTGCCAGCAGCAAAGCCGCGGGGGGACACAACAATGAGCAGTTCTTC. Protein sequence: CASSKAAGGHNNEQFF.

The chain employs TRBV7-9 and TRBJ1-2, with D perhaps TRBD1 (5 bases). V was cut by 5 bases and J by 8 bases, with 27 bases left in between. Germline V CDR1 and CDR2: SEHNR, FQNEAQ (reference sequence). CDR3 length: 17 amino acids. The CDR3 here is CASSPTYARDKKGGYTF. CDR3 DNA sequence: TGTGCCAGCAGCCCGACCTACGCCAGGGATAAGAAGGGCGGCTACACCTTC.

The chain links TRBV7-6 to TRBJ2-3, with 13 bases that match TRBD2. The germline CDR1 and CDR2 sequences are SGHVS and FNYEAQ. J was trimmed by 4 bases and V by 2 bases; bases with no gene match: 15. The CDR3 consists of 20 residues. The CDR3 region has the DNA TGTGCCAGCAGCTTAAGGTTCGCGGGGACTAGCGGGGTCGGGGCAGATACGCAGTATTTT. Its translation: CASSLRFAGTSGVGADTQYF.

Here the CDR3 reads CASSSTASSYEQYF. The CDR3 region has the DNA TGTGCCAGCAGCTCTACCGCCAGTAGCTACGAGCAGTACTTC. The chain joins TRBV11-3 to TRBJ2-7; D gene unclear. The CDR3 sequence is 14 residues long. Germline values: CDR1 SGHNT, CDR2 YENEEA. Deletions cut 4 bases from V and 3 bases from J, with 13 bases between.

This chain connects TRBV19 to TRBJ1-2; TRBD1 matches at 9 bases. V lost 4 bases to trimming and J lost 4 bases; unmatched junction nucleotides: 7. The CDR3 is made up of 15 amino acids. CDR1 and CDR2 (germline): LNHDA, SQIVND (reference sequence). CDR3 protein: CASSSRDRAIYGYTF. The CDR3 DNA reads TGTGCCAGTAGTAGCCGGGACAGGGCTATCTATGGCTACACCTTC.

The chain is built from TRBV5-1 and TRBJ2-3, with TRBD1 matching over 12 bases. V was clipped by 4 bases and J by 6 bases; unmatched bases: 6. Per the germline V gene, CDR1 is SGHRS and CDR2 is YFSETQ. The CDR3 is made up of 15 amino acids. The CDR3 sequence is CASSLGTGGADTQYF. The DNA for the CDR3 is TGCGCCAGCAGCCTCGGGACAGGGGGCGCGGATACGCAGTATTTT.

This chain joins TRBV5-1 and TRBJ1-4; TRBD1 is a possible D gene (5 bases). Germline V gene sequence: CDR1 SGHRS, CDR2 YFSETQ. Trimming stripped 4 bases from V and 0 bases from J, with 16 bases between. This CDR3 is built from 17 residues. CDR3 protein: CASSQRGAAATNEKLFF. The CDR3, as DNA: TGCGCCAGCAGCCAACGAGGGGCAGCTGCAACTAATGAAAAACTGTTTTTT. The variable domain in full, with the rest retrieved from reference TRBV5-1 and TRBJ1-4, is KAGVTQTPRYLIKTRGQQVTLSCSPISGHRSVSWYQQTPGQGLQFLFEYFSETQRNKGNFPGRFSGRQFSNSRSEMNVSTLELGDSALYLCASSQRGAAATNEKLFFGSGTQLSVL.

The J gene is TRBJ1-5, the V gene TRBV2, with unresolved D. Germline V gene sequence: CDR1 SNHLY, CDR2 FYNNEI. Deletions cut 6 bases from V and 0 bases from J, with 9 bases between. CDR3 length equals 14 residues. The CDR3 nucleotides are TGTGCCAGCAGGGTCGTGGGTAGCAATCAGCCCCAGCATTTT. Its translation is CASRVVGSNQPQHF.

This sequence joins TRBV7-2 and TRBJ1-1, with 7 bases fitting TRBD1. This CDR3 region has 15 residues. Germline-derived CDR1 and CDR2 are SGHTA and FQGNSA. J was trimmed by 1 base and V by 1 base; bases with no gene match: 3. CDR3 residues: CASSLVGGPNTEAFF. CDR3 sequence (DNA): TGTGCCAGCAGCTTAGTAGGGGGCCCGAACACTGAAGCTTTCTTT.

This clone turned up a few times. The V gene is TRBV6-4, the J gene TRBJ2-2, with D possibly being TRBD2 (5 bases). V was cut by 5 bases and J by 1 base, with 5 bases left in between. CDR3 length: 13 residues. Germline CDR1 MRHNA, CDR2 SNTAGT. CDR3 residues: CASSSGNTGELFF. The DNA of the CDR3 is TGTGCCAGCAGTAGCGGGAACACCGGGGAGCTGTTTTTT.

The J gene is TRBJ1-5, the V gene TRBV30, with 10 bases identical to TRBD1. Per germline, CDR1 GTSNPN and CDR2 SVGIG (reference sequence). The CDR3 is 14 amino acids. V lost 2 bases to trimming and J lost 7 bases; unmatched junction nucleotides: 5. This CDR3 reads CAWSLTGGRQPQHF. The CDR3 coding sequence is TGTGCCTGGAGTCTGACAGGGGGCAGGCAGCCCCAGCATTTT. Supplemented by reference TRBV30 and TRBJ1-5, the full variable domain reads SQTIHQWPATLVQPVGSPLSLECTVEGTSNPNLYWYRQAAGRGLQLLFYSVGIGQISSEVPQNLSASRPQDRQFILSSKKLLLSDSGFYLCAWSLTGGRQPQHFGDGTRLSIL.

The gene calls are TRBV7-6 and TRBJ1-2; D is perhaps TRBD1 (5 bases). CDR3 length: 15 amino acids. V was pared by 1 base and J by 2 bases, with 11 bases between. Germline-derived CDR1 and CDR2 are SGHVS and FNYEAQ. CDR3 DNA: TGTGCCAGCAGCTTAGGATCGACAGCCAACTATGGCTACACCTTC. It yields the protein CASSLGSTANYGYTF.

This rearrangement joins TRBV7-3 to TRBJ2-2, with TRBD1 identical over 8 bases. Germline V gene lookup returns CDR1 SGHTA and CDR2 FQGTGA. The CDR3 runs 15 residues. Losses at the gene ends were 4 bases for V and 2 bases for J; bases not matched to a gene: 3. The CDR3 DNA reads TGTGCCAGCAGCTCTGCAGGGGGCAACACCGGGGAGCTGTTTTTT. This gives the protein CASSSAGGNTGELFF.